These T cell receptor beta chains were read from a single sample in a study of CD8+ T cells in alopecia areata. Clones were sequenced by immunoSEQ multiplex PCR, and TCRdb holds only the in-frame ones, with some missing. The top ten clones hold approximately 15% of a sample with 140,000 to 150,000 clones, 45% to 60% of them seen once. The specimen was CD8+ T cells sorted from blood, collected at week 4, from a patient treated with tofacitinib. The receptors were sampled from a human donor with alopecia areata. Each CDR3 is given with its conserved first and last residue. A D gene is named only where the DNA matches it firmly. Clone size is not always given. Where it is, it says once, few, many or a class for expanded clones.

abundance	d_gene	v_gene	j_gene	CDR3aa	CDR3nt
.	.	TRBV27	TRBJ2-2	CASSFNTGELFF	TGTGCCAGCAGTTTCAACACCGGGGAGCTGTTTTTT
.	.	TRBV29-1	TRBJ2-7	CSVVGAGATGEYEQYF	TGCAGCGTTGTTGGGGCAGGGGCCACCGGGGAGTACGAGCAGTACTTC
few	.	TRBV19	TRBJ2-7	CASSIVGYEQYF	TGTGCCAGTAGTATAGTCGGCTACGAGCAGTACTTC
.	.	TRBV7-2	TRBJ2-5	CASSLDPPGQETQYF	TGTGCCAGCAGCTTAGATCCCCCCGGTCAAGAGACCCAGTACTTC
.	.	TRBV23-1	TRBJ2-3	CASTSKTLGYTQYF	TGCGCCAGCACCAGTAAGACCTTAGGGTATACGCAGTATTTT
few	TRBD1	TRBV6-6	TRBJ2-7	CASSPGQGIVPYEQYF	TGTGCCAGCAGTCCAGGACAGGGGATCGTCCCCTACGAGCAGTACTTC
.	.	TRBV30	TRBJ1-1	CAWSVQTTEAFF	TGTGCCTGGAGTGTGCAAACCACTGAAGCTTTCTTT
.	.	TRBV2	TRBJ2-1	CASSEAGNPYNEQFF	TGTGCCAGCAGTGAAGCAGGAAATCCCTACAATGAGCAGTTCTTC
.	.	TRBV6-5	TRBJ1-5	CASSLTAGLSNQPQHF	TGTGCCAGCAGTTTAACCGCAGGGTTGAGCAATCAGCCCCAGCATTTT
many	.	TRBV4-1	TRBJ2-7	CASSQGAGRYEQYF	TGCGCCAGCAGCCAAGGGGCCGGCCGCTACGAGCAGTACTTC
.	.	TRBV4-3	TRBJ2-1	CASSQAQAGAEGNEQFF	TGCGCCAGCAGCCAAGCCCAGGCAGGGGCTGAGGGGAATGAGCAGTTCTTC
few	.	TRBV25-1	TRBJ2-7	CASSEKAVYEQYF	TGTGCCAGCAGTGAGAAGGCGGTCTACGAGCAGTACTTC
.	.	TRBV5-1	TRBJ2-3	CASSFLTRDTQYF	TGCGCCAGCAGCTTTCTGACCAGGGATACGCAGTATTTT
.	.	TRBV29-1	TRBJ2-1	CSMKGPGSEQFF	TGCAGCATGAAGGGACCAGGAAGTGAGCAGTTCTTC
.	.	TRBV7-9	TRBJ2-7	CASSLGDTRSYEQYF	TGTGCCAGCAGCTTGGGTGATACCCGCTCCTACGAGCAGTACTTC
.	.	TRBV5-1	TRBJ2-3	CASSYGGTTDTQYF	TGCGCCAGCAGCTACGGGGGCACTACAGATACGCAGTATTTT
.	.	TRBV7-8	TRBJ2-7	CASSLQEADEQYF	TGTGCCAGCAGCTTACAGGAGGCTGACGAGCAGTACTTC
.	TRBD1	TRBV4-2	TRBJ1-2	CASSQDRAGTGNGYTF	TGTGCCAGCAGCCAAGATCGTGCCGGGACAGGGAACGGCTACACCTTC
.	.	TRBV27	TRBJ2-3	CASRIVWATDTQYF	TGTGCCAGCAGAATTGTTTGGGCCACAGATACGCAGTATTTT
.	TRBD1	TRBV10-3	TRBJ2-7	CAISDGDRGHEQYF	TGTGCCATCAGCGACGGGGACAGGGGCCACGAGCAGTACTTC
.	.	TRBV10-3	TRBJ2-3	CAISDTATDTQYF	TGTGCCATCAGCGATACCGCCACAGATACGCAGTATTTT
medium-sized	.	TRBV14	TRBJ1-2	CASSQVANPGYGYTF	TGTGCCAGCAGCCAAGTTGCCAACCCGGGCTATGGCTACACCTTC
few	.	TRBV27	TRBJ2-7	CASSPFGTSYEQYF	TGTGCCAGCAGTCCCTTTGGGACTTCTTACGAGCAGTACTTC
.	.	TRBV5-6	TRBJ2-1	CASSLVGGFYNEQFF	TGTGCCAGCAGCTTGGTGGGGGGATTTTACAATGAGCAGTTCTTC
.	.	TRBV30	TRBJ1-2	CAWSEGQGMYYGYTF	TGTGCCTGGAGTGAGGGACAAGGAATGTACTATGGCTACACCTTC
.	.	TRBV4-1	TRBJ2-7	CASSPDSSYEQYF	TGCGCCAGCAGCCCTGACAGCTCCTACGAGCAGTACTTC
.	TRBD1	TRBV10-3	TRBJ2-7	CAISVDRGSYEQYF	TGTGCCATCAGTGTGGACAGGGGTTCCTACGAGCAGTACTTC
.	.	TRBV27	TRBJ1-5	CASSFGGNQPQHF	TGTGCCAGCAGTTTCGGAGGGAATCAGCCCCAGCATTTT
.	.	TRBV7-9	TRBJ2-5	CASSQGETQYF	TGTGCCAGCAGTCAGGGGGAGACCCAGTACTTC
.	.	TRBV20-1	TRBJ2-7	CSVDSTYEQYF	TGCAGTGTGGACAGCACCTACGAGCAGTACTTC
few	.	TRBV25-1	TRBJ1-2	CASSESENYGYTF	TGTGCCAGCAGTGAATCAGAAAACTATGGCTACACCTTC
.	.	TRBV6-5	TRBJ1-1	CASSSTALEAFF	TGTGCCAGCAGCTCGACAGCTCTTGAAGCTTTCTTT
.	.	TRBV11-2	TRBJ2-7	CASSLPPWGSTYEQYF	TGTGCCAGCAGCCTTCCCCCGTGGGGGTCAACCTACGAGCAGTACTTC
.	.	TRBV15	TRBJ1-6	CATSRGTSLNPLHF	TGTGCCACCAGCAGAGGGACTTCTCTTAACCCCCTCCACTTT
.	TRBD1	TRBV4-3	TRBJ2-7	CASQEGTGGYEQYF	TGCGCCAGTCAGGAAGGGACAGGGGGCTACGAGCAGTACTTC
.	.	TRBV14	TRBJ1-5	CASSLSSNQPQHF	TGTGCCAGCAGCCTGAGTAGCAATCAGCCCCAGCATTTT
.	.	TRBV11-2	TRBJ2-5	CASSLGAGLLKTQYF	TGTGCCAGCAGCTTAGGCGCGGGGCTATTAAAGACCCAGTACTTC
.	TRBD2	TRBV2	TRBJ2-3	CASSESSGGEADTQYF	TGTGCCAGCAGTGAGTCGAGCGGGGGGGAGGCAGATACGCAGTATTTT
few	.	TRBV13	TRBJ1-4	CASSLSGAYEKLFF	TGTGCCAGCAGCTTAAGTGGAGCTTATGAAAAACTGTTTTTT
few	TRBD2	TRBV9	TRBJ2-1	CASSSLAGNYNEQFF	TGTGCCAGCAGCTCCCTAGCGGGAAACTACAATGAGCAGTTCTTC
.	.	TRBV29-1	TRBJ1-1	CSVERGGNTEAFF	TGCAGCGTTGAGCGGGGTGGGAACACTGAAGCTTTCTTT
.	.	TRBV19	TRBJ2-5	CASSPDGEETQYF	TGTGCCAGTAGCCCGGACGGAGAAGAGACCCAGTACTTC
.	TRBD1	TRBV5-4	TRBJ1-1	CASSWGTEMNTEAFF	TGTGCCAGCAGCTGGGGGACAGAGATGAACACTGAAGCTTTCTTT
few	.	TRBV27	TRBJ2-3	CASSSRDTDTQYF	TGTGCCAGCAGTTCGAGGGACACAGATACGCAGTATTTT
.	.	TRBV5-4	TRBJ2-7	CASSFPEDTTYEQYF	TGTGCCAGCAGCTTCCCTGAGGACACTACCTACGAGCAGTACTTC
.	.	TRBV7-2	TRBJ2-7	CASSLGRRTYEQYF	TGTGCCAGCAGCTTGGGGCGGAGAACCTACGAGCAGTACTTC
.	.	TRBV30	TRBJ2-7	CAWMGTYEQYF	TGTGCCTGGATGGGCACCTACGAGCAGTACTTC
.	TRBD1	TRBV30	TRBJ1-1	CAWSNRGWNTEAFF	TGTGCCTGGAGTAACAGGGGTTGGAACACTGAAGCTTTCTTT
few	.	TRBV7-9	TRBJ1-1	CASSRRLGMNTEAFF	TGTGCCAGCAGTCGCCGATTAGGGATGAACACTGAAGCTTTCTTT
.	TRBD1	TRBV30	TRBJ1-1	CAWSTGGGTEAFF	TGTGCCTGGAGTACAGGGGGCGGCACTGAAGCTTTCTTT
.	TRBD1	TRBV7-8	TRBJ1-1	CASSPHTGVHTEAFF	TGTGCCAGCAGCCCGCACACAGGGGTCCACACTGAAGCTTTCTTT
.	TRBD2	TRBV4-1	TRBJ2-7	CASSPRAGGSYEQYF	TGCGCCAGCAGCCCCCGGGCGGGGGGATCCTACGAGCAGTACTTC
.	TRBD1	TRBV7-8	TRBJ1-1	CASRSGTGISEAFF	TGTGCCAGCAGGTCCGGGACAGGCATATCTGAAGCTTTCTTT
.	.	TRBV29-1	TRBJ2-3	CSVVGDTQYF	TGCAGCGTTGTCGGGGATACGCAGTATTTT
.	TRBD2	TRBV18	TRBJ2-7	CASSPHPGRVLVEQYF	TGTGCCAGCTCACCTCACCCGGGGAGGGTATTGGTCGAGCAGTACTTC